These 20 T cell receptor beta chains came from one sample sequenced in a study of blood T cell repertoires in COVID-19. This table comes from immunoSEQ multiplex PCR, and its TCRdb copy is limited to in-frame clones, with some not included. The sample shows under 250,000 clones, approximately 80% of them seen only once. Sample: peripheral blood. The receptor source for this set is a woman in her sixties who had recovered from COVID-19.

The chain uses TRBV6-6 and TRBJ1-4; maybe TRBD1 (6 bases). Germline V CDR1 and CDR2: MNHNY, SVGAGI (reference sequence). Trimming shortened V by 7 bases and J by 5 bases, and 11 bases separated the two germline ends. The CDR3 extends over 13 amino acids. CDR3 nucleotides: TGTGCCAGCAAAGGGGGGGGGAATGAAAAACTGTTTTTT. It encodes CASKGGGNEKLFF.

V gene TRBV24-1 combines with J gene TRBJ2-7, with D perhaps matching TRBD2 (6 bases). The ends were cut back, 4 bases at V and 5 bases at J, with 17 bases in the middle. The germline CDR1 and CDR2 sequences are KGHDR and SFDVKD. This CDR3 has 15 residues. As DNA, the CDR3 is TGTGCCACCAGTGACCCTCGGAGCGGGCGTGACGAGCAGTACTTC. Translation: CATSDPRSGRDEQYF.

J is TRBJ1-5 and V is TRBV2, with 7 bases aligning to TRBD1. CDR1 is SNHLY, CDR2 FYNNEI, per germline. The CDR3 is 14 residues long. J was trimmed by 7 bases and V by 5 bases; bases with no gene match: 8. The CDR3, as DNA: TGTGCCAGCAGTCCACCCCAGGGGGGACAGCCCCAGCATTTT. Protein product: CASSPPQGGQPQHF. Together with reference TRBV2 and TRBJ1-5, the CDR3 gives the full variable domain: EPEVTQTPSHQVTQMGQEVILRCVPISNHLYFYWYRQILGQKVEFLVSFYNNEISEKSEIFDDQFSVERPDGSNFTLKIRSTKLEDSAMYFCASSPPQGGQPQHFGDGTRLSIL.

The V and J genes are TRBV11-3 and TRBJ2-1; D unclear. CDR3 length: 12 residues. In germline, CDR1 is SGHNT, CDR2 YENEEA. The ends were cut back, 2 bases at V and 8 bases at J, with 7 bases in the middle. CDR3: CASSLSPDEQFF. CDR3 DNA: TGTGCCAGCAGCTTATCTCCGGATGAGCAGTTCTTC.

This clone showed up just once. This chain joins TRBV19 and TRBJ1-5, with a possible D match to TRBD1 (6 bases). V lost 2 bases to trimming and J lost 3 bases, with 23 bases between them. The CDR3 runs to 19 residues. Germline V CDR1 and CDR2: LNHDA, SQIVND (reference sequence). CDR3 coding DNA: TGTGCCAGTAGTATATTGACAGGAGGAGGTCCAATCGTCAATCAGCCCCAGCATTTT. This encodes CASSILTGGGPIVNQPQHF.

The genes are TRBV3-1 (or the pseudogene TRBV3-2) and TRBJ2-7; 11 bases map to TRBD2. The V gene end was trimmed by 0 bases and the J gene end by 4 bases; junction bases not matched to a gene: 5. CDR3 size: 16 residues. CDR1 is LGHDT and CDR2 is YNNKEL in the germline V gene (reference sequence). The CDR3 region is CASSQDPSSGGYEQYF. CDR3 coding DNA: TGTGCCAGCAGCCAAGATCCTTCTAGCGGGGGGTACGAGCAGTACTTC.

J is TRBJ2-7 and V is TRBV9, with D possibly matching TRBD1 (5 bases). This CDR3 has 13 residues. V lost 3 bases and J 2 bases, leaving 9 bases between the germline ends. Looked up from germline, CDR1 is SGDLS and CDR2 is YYNGEE. The CDR3 bases are TGTGCCAGCAGCGGACAGCCAGCCTACGAGCAGTACTTC. Encoded protein: CASSGQPAYEQYF.

The chain links TRBV12-3 or TRBV12-4 to TRBJ2-7; TRBD1 might be the D (6 bases). V was shortened by 7 bases and J by 1 base, with 11 bases between the two germline ends. There are 13 residues in the CDR3. CDR3 DNA: TGTGCCAGCAAACAGGGCATTTCCTACGAGCAGTACTTC. Residues: CASKQGISYEQYF.

The CDR3 coding sequence is TGTGCCAGCTCACCGAGACAGGGGGCGGACACTGAAGCTTTCTTT. The encoded protein is CASSPRQGADTEAFF. The rearrangement joins TRBV18 to TRBJ1-1; 10 bases are shared with TRBD1. The CDR3 is 15 residues long. Trimming at V came to 3 bases and at J to 3 bases, leaving 4 bases not matched to a gene. Germline CDR1 KGHSH, CDR2 LQKENI.

The CDR3 protein is CASSLATGAVETQYF. The CDR3 DNA follows: TGTGCCAGCAGCTTGGCCACAGGGGCTGTCGAGACCCAGTACTTC. The rearrangement joins TRBV7-2 to TRBJ2-5, with 7 bases aligning to TRBD1. The junction had 9 bases not matched to a gene; V was cut back by 3 bases and J by 5 bases. The CDR3 sequence is 15 residues long. CDR1 is SGHTA and CDR2 is FQGNSA in the germline V gene.

This chain links TRBV7-9 with TRBJ2-5; TRBD1 is a possible D gene (5 bases). The CDR3 covers 14 residues. In germline, CDR1 is SEHNR, CDR2 FQNEAQ (reference sequence). The V and J ends lost 5 bases and 5 bases respectively, with 15 bases between them. This chain's CDR3 is CASSRQTAGETQYF. The CDR3 DNA sequence: TGTGCCAGCAGCCGCCAGACAGCAGGGGAGACCCAGTACTTC.

The chain combines TRBV11-3 with TRBJ2-5; 7 positions match TRBD2. The CDR3 has 13 amino acids. Trimming took 5 bases from V and 3 from J; bases not matched to a gene: 3. Germline loops: CDR1 SGHNT, CDR2 YENEEA. DNA for the CDR3: TGTGCCAGCAGCCGGGGGGTAGAAGAGACCCAGTACTTC. It encodes CASSRGVEETQYF. Complete variable domain (other parts from reference TRBV11-3 and TRBJ2-5): EAGVVQSPRYKIIEKKQPVAFWCNPISGHNTLYWYLQNLGQGPELLIRYENEEAVDDSQLPKDRFSAERLKGVDSTLKIQPAELGDSAVYLCASSRGVEETQYFGPGTRLLVL.

The V and J genes are TRBV7-9 and TRBJ2-5; a weak D match, TRBD2 (5 bases). The CDR3 has 15 residues. V lost 5 bases, J lost 5 bases, and 18 bases lay in between. The germline V gene encodes CDR1 SEHNR and CDR2 FQNEAQ (reference sequence). CDR3 region: CASSRGVGLEETQYF. DNA for the CDR3: TGTGCCAGCAGCCGGGGAGTGGGATTAGAGGAGACCCAGTACTTC.

V gene TRBV6-2 or TRBV6-3 combines with J gene TRBJ2-1; TRBD2 matches 10 bases. From germline, CDR1 is MNHEY and CDR2 SVGEGT. With 5 bases clipped from V and 8 bases from J, the junction kept 9 bases outside the gene matches. The CDR3 loop spans 15 amino acids. The CDR3 spells CASSRTLAGVDEQFF. CDR3 DNA sequence: TGTGCCAGCAGTCGGACTCTAGCGGGGGTCGATGAGCAGTTCTTC.

This sequence joins TRBV9 and TRBJ1-2; 8 bases match TRBD1. Germline values: CDR1 SGDLS, CDR2 YYNGEE. This CDR3 is built from 15 residues. V was clipped by 3 bases and J by 2 bases; unmatched bases: 6. The CDR3 protein is CASSGGQEDNYGYTF. The CDR3 coding sequence is TGTGCCAGCAGCGGGGGACAGGAGGACAACTATGGCTACACCTTC.

The V call is TRBV6-5, the J call TRBJ1-6; 8 positions agree with TRBD1. Germline lookup yields CDR1 MNHEY and CDR2 SVGAGI. V shed 0 bases, J shed 7 bases, and the junction held 2 bases outside the gene matches. The CDR3 covers 15 residues. Written as DNA, the CDR3 is TGTGCCAGCAGTTACTCGGACAGGGCCAATTCACCCCTCCACTTT. This encodes CASSYSDRANSPLHF.

This chain links TRBV6-5 with TRBJ1-1, with 9 nucleotides matching TRBD1. This CDR3 comprises 13 residues. The trim removed 10 bases at V and 4 bases at J, leaving 7 bases unmatched. Germline loops: CDR1 MNHEY, CDR2 SVGAGI. CDR3 coding DNA: TGTGCCATATCTTTGGGACAGGGCACTGAAGCTTTCTTT. Translating gives CAISLGQGTEAFF.

This chain connects TRBV12-5 to TRBJ2-2; D remains unclear. The germline V gene has CDR1 LGHNT and CDR2 FRNRAP. With 6 bases removed from V and 4 bases from J, the gap between germline ends came to 12 bases. The CDR3 is 14 amino acids. The CDR3 sequence is CASGRSGGTGELFF. In DNA form, the CDR3 reads TGTGCTAGTGGCCGCTCGGGTGGCACCGGGGAGCTGTTTTTT.

The chain couples TRBV5-6 to TRBJ1-2; D may be TRBD1 (5 bases). Germline CDR1 SGHDT, CDR2 YYEEEE. Trimming removed 3 bases at V and 5 bases at J, with 14 bases between. CDR3 length: 14 residues. The CDR3 DNA reads TGTGCCAGCAGCTACGGGACCGGGGGTTATGGCTACACCTTC. Protein: CASSYGTGGYGYTF.

This sequence joins TRBV27 and TRBJ1-4; perhaps TRBD1 as D (6 bases). This CDR3 region has 14 residues. In germline, CDR1 is MNHEY, CDR2 SMNVEV (reference sequence). V gave up 3 bases and J gave up 5 bases, with 10 bases separating them. CDR3 in DNA: TGTGCCAGCAGTTTCTCACAGGGCAATGAAAAACTGTTTTTT. This gives the protein CASSFSQGNEKLFF.